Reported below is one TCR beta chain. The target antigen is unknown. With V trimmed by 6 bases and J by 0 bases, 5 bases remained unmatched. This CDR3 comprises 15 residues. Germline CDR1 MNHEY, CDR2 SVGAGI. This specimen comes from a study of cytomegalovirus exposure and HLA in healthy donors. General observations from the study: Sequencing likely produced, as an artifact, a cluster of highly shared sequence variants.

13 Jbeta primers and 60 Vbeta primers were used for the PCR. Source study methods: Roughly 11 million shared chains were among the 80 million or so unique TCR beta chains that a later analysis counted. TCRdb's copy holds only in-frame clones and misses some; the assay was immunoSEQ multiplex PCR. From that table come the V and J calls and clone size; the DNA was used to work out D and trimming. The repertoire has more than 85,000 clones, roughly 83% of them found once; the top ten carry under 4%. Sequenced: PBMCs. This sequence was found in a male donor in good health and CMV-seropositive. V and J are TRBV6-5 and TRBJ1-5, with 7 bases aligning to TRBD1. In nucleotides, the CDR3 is TGTGCCAGCAGGGGACAGTTTTATAGCAATCAGCCCCAGCATTTT. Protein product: CASRGQFYSNQPQHF.